This TCR beta chain was identified during a study of vaccination effects on CD4 cells after COVID-19. Broader study findings: The study found that only 1 of 255 vaccine-induced clones from healthy vaccinees cross-reacted with common cold coronaviruses.

On this clone: Its antigen is unknown.

The assay was immunoSEQ multiplex PCR, and TCRdb's table has in-frame clones only and misses some. The sample yields tens of thousands of clones, over 65% seen once. Within the ViraFEST assay, antigen-specific CD4+ T cells underwent expansion with viral peptide pools prior to sequencing. Subsequent to a culture period of more than 9 days, CD4+ T cells were isolated. Previously uninfected by SARS-CoV-2, the vaccine recipients also showed negative nucleocapsid antibodies. The TCR comes from a human donor who received a COVID-19 vaccine. Sequencing used CD4+ T cells from PBMCs cultured with HCoV-OC43 spike peptides, obtained before COVID-19 vaccination. This sample's subset: HCoV-OC43 spike overlapping peptide pool stimulation.

CDR3 DNA sequence: TGTGCCAGCACCAATTTATGGGGACAGGGGACGGGGGCTGAAGCTTTCTTT. It codes for CASTNLWGQGTGAEAFF. This rearrangement joins TRBV28 to TRBJ1-1; 10 nucleotides agree with TRBD1. This CDR3 contains 17 residues. Germline V gene lookup returns CDR1 MDHEN and CDR2 SYDVKM. V gave up 7 bases and J gave up 6 bases; unmatched junction bases: 17. Full variable domain (missing parts from reference TRBV28 and TRBJ1-1): DVKVTQSSRYLVKRTGEKVFLECVQDMDHENMFWYRQDPGLGLRLIYFSYDVKMKEKGDIPEGYSVSREKKERFSLILESASTNQTSMYLCASTNLWGQGTGAEAFFGQGTRLTVV.